These T cell receptor beta chains were read from a single sample in a study of CD8 T cell repertoires and HIV-1 epitope variants. Sequencing was performed with immunoSEQ multiplex PCR; in TCRdb, only in-frame clones are kept and a portion is missing. The sample has approximately 5,200 clones; around 68% are singletons. For these TCRs, the target antigens are not known. Sequenced material: cultured CD8+ T cells derived from PBMCs. These receptors were collected from a male donor with HIV. CDR3s include the opening cysteine and the closing phenylalanine or tryptophan. The D gene is left open where the match is weak. Clone size, where shown, is once, few, many, or a class for clones that have expanded.

abundance: .
v_gene: TRBV5-6
j_gene: TRBJ2-3
d_gene: .
CDR3nt: TGTGCCAGCAGCCCAACCCGGGACAACACAGATACGCAGTATTTT
CDR3aa: CASSPTRDNTDTQYF

abundance: .
v_gene: TRBV13
j_gene: TRBJ1-2
d_gene: .
CDR3nt: TGTGCCAGCAGCTTAGCTGCTAATCTTAACTATGGCTACACCTTC
CDR3aa: CASSLAANLNYGYTF

abundance: .
v_gene: TRBV9
j_gene: TRBJ2-1
d_gene: TRBD1
CDR3nt: TGTGCCAGCAGCCCGCCGGGACAGGGGCTCAATGAGCAGTTCTTC
CDR3aa: CASSPPGQGLNEQFF

abundance: .
v_gene: TRBV5-6
j_gene: TRBJ1-1
d_gene: TRBD1
CDR3nt: TGTGCCAGCAGCGGGGACAGGGGGCGTTCTTCTGAAGCTTTCTTT
CDR3aa: CASSGDRGRSSEAFF

abundance: few
v_gene: TRBV18
j_gene: TRBJ1-1
d_gene: TRBD1
CDR3nt: TGTGCCAGCTCACCACGACAGGGGAGAGCTGAAGCTTTCTTT
CDR3aa: CASSPRQGRAEAFF

abundance: .
v_gene: TRBV5-6
j_gene: TRBJ2-7
d_gene: .
CDR3nt: TGTACCAGCAGCTTCGCCGAGTACGAGCAGTACTTC
CDR3aa: CTSSFAEYEQYF

abundance: .
v_gene: TRBV6-5
j_gene: TRBJ2-7
d_gene: .
CDR3nt: TGTGCCAGCAGTTACTTCGGGGCCTACGAGCAGTACTTC
CDR3aa: CASSYFGAYEQYF

abundance: few
v_gene: TRBV7-8
j_gene: TRBJ2-3
d_gene: .
CDR3nt: TGTGCCAGCAGCACCATTGGCACGGATACGCAGTATTTT
CDR3aa: CASSTIGTDTQYF

abundance: .
v_gene: TRBV4-1
j_gene: TRBJ1-1
d_gene: .
CDR3nt: TGCGCCAGCAGCCAAGGTGGGGCCACTGAAGCTTTCTTT
CDR3aa: CASSQGGATEAFF

abundance: .
v_gene: TRBV21-1
j_gene: TRBJ2-5
d_gene: .
CDR3nt: TGTGCCAGCAGCAAAGGAAGACAGGAAGAGACCCAGTACTTC
CDR3aa: CASSKGRQEETQYF

abundance: .
v_gene: TRBV7-9
j_gene: TRBJ1-5
d_gene: .
CDR3nt: TGTGCCAGCAGCACCGGGGACATGTGGGGCAATCAGCCCCAGCATTTT
CDR3aa: CASSTGDMWGNQPQHF

abundance: .
v_gene: TRBV10-2
j_gene: TRBJ2-5
d_gene: TRBD2
CDR3nt: TGCGCCAGCGCTACCGGGACTAGTTGGGAGACCCAGTACTTC
CDR3aa: CASATGTSWETQYF

abundance: .
v_gene: TRBV28
j_gene: TRBJ2-5
d_gene: .
CDR3nt: TGTGCCAGCAGTTTATTAGTGGAGACCCAGTACTTC
CDR3aa: CASSLLVETQYF